These T cell receptor beta chains were read from a single sample in a study of cytomegalovirus exposure and HLA in healthy donors. The protocol was immunoSEQ multiplex PCR, while the TCRdb copy is restricted to in-frame clones and leaves out a portion. The repertoire holds roughly 49,000 clones, with about 77% as singletons. Input material: PBMCs. The receptors originated from a woman aged 40 to 50 in good health and CMV-seropositive. CDR3s include the opening cysteine and the closing phenylalanine or tryptophan. Each record gives: CDR3 protein, CDR3 DNA, V gene, D gene, J gene, CDR3 length, clone size. The D gene is left open where the match is weak. Expanded clones are given a class, and other clones once, few, many or no size at all.

CAWSDRDRYNEQFF TGTGCCTGGAGTGACCGGGACAGATACAATGAGCAGTTCTTC TRBV30 TRBD1 TRBJ2-1 14 once
CASSVQGSLDEQYF TGTGCCAGCAGTGTACAGGGCTCTCTAGACGAGCAGTACTTC TRBV2 - TRBJ2-7 14 -
CASSARQGGTEAFF TGTGCCAGTAGTGCCCGACAGGGGGGCACTGAAGCTTTCTTT TRBV19 TRBD1 TRBJ1-1 14 -
CASSLTSGGRFTSTDTQYF TGCGCCAGCAGCTTGACTAGCGGGGGCCGATTCACTAGCACAGATACGCAGTATTTT TRBV5-1 TRBD2 TRBJ2-3 19 -
CAFGTGEHQPQHF TGTGCCTTTGGGACAGGGGAACATCAGCCCCAGCATTTT TRBV30 TRBD1 TRBJ1-5 13 -
CASSPTAGGLETQYF TGCGCCAGCAGCCCCACGGCGGGGGGGCTGGAGACCCAGTACTTC TRBV5-1 TRBD2 TRBJ2-5 15 few
CAWSGQGGTDTQYF TGTGCCTGGAGTGGGCAGGGGGGCACAGATACGCAGTATTTT TRBV30 TRBD1 TRBJ2-3 14 -
CAGKQGAGNEQFF TGTGCCGGTAAACAGGGGGCAGGGAATGAGCAGTTCTTC TRBV2 TRBD1 TRBJ2-1 13 -
CASSQDLVQGPLNEQFF TGTGCCAGCAGCCAAGATCTAGTTCAGGGTCCCCTCAATGAGCAGTTCTTC TRBV4-2 - TRBJ2-1 17 few
CASSTGQGWGYTF TGCGCCAGCAGCACCGGACAGGGTTGGGGCTACACCTTC TRBV5-1 TRBD1 TRBJ1-2 13 -
CASSPRAGWGETQYF TGTGCCAGCAGCCCCCGAGCAGGGTGGGGAGAGACCCAGTACTTC TRBV7-3 - TRBJ2-5 15 -
CASRGTVNEQYF TGTGCCAGCAGGGGGACAGTGAACGAGCAGTACTTC TRBV6-1 TRBD1 TRBJ2-7 12 -
CASSEDRASYNEQFF TGTGCCAGCAGTGAGGACAGAGCCTCCTACAATGAGCAGTTCTTC TRBV2 - TRBJ2-1 15 -
CASSEKRGAYNEQFF TGTGCCAGCAGTGAAAAGCGGGGGGCCTACAATGAGCAGTTCTTC TRBV2 TRBD2 TRBJ2-1 15 -
CAWRHNMNTEAFF TGTGCCTGGAGACACAATATGAACACTGAAGCTTTCTTT TRBV30 - TRBJ1-1 13 once
CASSPRQTHYEQYF TGTGCCAGCTCACCCAGGCAGACCCACTACGAGCAGTACTTC TRBV18 - TRBJ2-7 14 -
CASSLGRTSGGSDTGELFF TGTGCCAGCAGCTTAGGTCGGACTAGCGGGGGTAGTGACACCGGGGAGCTGTTTTTT TRBV13 TRBD2 TRBJ2-2 19 few
CAISDRDRGRYEQYF TGTGCCATCAGTGACAGGGACAGGGGGCGATACGAGCAGTACTTC TRBV10-3 TRBD1 TRBJ2-7 15 -
CASSLLSNQPQHF TGTGCCAGCAGTTTACTTAGCAATCAGCCCCAGCATTTT TRBV27 - TRBJ1-5 13 -
CASSETGRRLNTEAFF TGTGCCAGTAGTGAAACCGGGAGGAGGTTGAACACTGAAGCTTTCTTT TRBV19 - TRBJ1-1 16 few
CASSQASETQYF TGTGCCAGCAGCCAAGCTTCAGAGACCCAGTACTTC TRBV4-2 - TRBJ2-5 12 -
CASLGPFGTDKNIQYF TGTGCCAGTTTAGGTCCGTTCGGGACAGACAAAAACATTCAGTACTTC TRBV7-2 TRBD1 TRBJ2-4 16 -
CASSVAAASGGVQYF TGTGCCAGCAGCGTAGCCGCGGCTAGCGGGGGTGTGCAGTATTTT TRBV7-2 TRBD2 TRBJ2-3 15 -
CASSQDGQGFSNQPQHF TGCGCCAGCAGCCAAGATGGTCAGGGGTTCTCGAATCAGCCCCAGCATTTT TRBV4-1 - TRBJ1-5 17 -
CASSLDRGLTDTQYF TGTGCCAGCAGCTTGGACAGGGGGCTCACAGATACGCAGTATTTT TRBV5-4 TRBD1 TRBJ2-3 15 -
CASSYGGRETQYF TGTGCCAGCAGTTACGGGGGGAGAGAGACCCAGTACTTC TRBV6-6 - TRBJ2-5 13 once
CASSPDRNNYGYTF TGTGCCAGCAGCCCAGACAGGAATAACTATGGCTACACCTTC TRBV5-4 - TRBJ1-2 14 -
CASSFPGGRGEQYF TGTGCCAGCAGTTTCCCCGGGGGTAGGGGCGAGCAGTACTTC TRBV27 - TRBJ2-7 14 -
CASSPKSLSNQPQHF TGTGCCAGCAGCCCCAAGAGTCTGAGCAATCAGCCCCAGCATTTT TRBV28 - TRBJ1-5 15 -
CASSRPLAGGAYEQYF TGTGCCAGCAGCCGACCCTTAGCGGGGGGAGCCTACGAGCAGTACTTC TRBV5-4 TRBD2 TRBJ2-7 16 -
CAISRQLTNEKLFF TGTGCCATCAGCCGACAGCTAACTAATGAAAAACTGTTTTTT TRBV10-3 - TRBJ1-4 14 few
CASSTIRTSGGSNTGELFF TGTGCCAGCAGTACCATTCGGACTAGCGGGGGGTCTAACACCGGGGAGCTGTTTTTT TRBV28 TRBD2 TRBJ2-2 19 once
CSVCWWSGSLPTEAFF TGCAGCGTCTGTTGGTGGAGCGGCAGCCTCCCCACTGAAGCTTTCTTT TRBV29-1 - TRBJ1-1 16 -
CASSGTGGQPQHF TGTGCCAGCAGTGGAACAGGGGGACAGCCCCAGCATTTT TRBV6-1 TRBD1 TRBJ1-5 13 -
CASSGSGGNQPQHF TGTGCCAGCAGCGGATCAGGGGGAAATCAGCCCCAGCATTTT TRBV2 TRBD1 TRBJ1-5 14 -
CSVTRGMAYEQYF TGCAGCGTCACACGGGGAATGGCCTACGAGCAGTACTTC TRBV29-1 - TRBJ2-7 13 -
CASSPAGLGANYGYTF TGTGCCAGCAGCCCAGCGGGACTCGGAGCTAACTATGGCTACACCTTC TRBV7-8 - TRBJ1-2 16 -
CASSLIISSGYPSTDTQYF TGTGCCAGCAGCCTAATTATCTCTAGCGGGTACCCTAGCACAGATACGCAGTATTTT TRBV5-4 TRBD2 TRBJ2-3 19 -
CASSLVSSVGGQNGYTF TGTGCCAGCAGCTTAGTATCGAGTGTGGGGGGGCAGAATGGCTACACCTTC TRBV11-2 - TRBJ1-2 17 -
CASSPTPAGMGTEAFF TGCGCCAGCAGCCCCACCCCGGCAGGAATGGGCACTGAAGCTTTCTTT TRBV5-1 - TRBJ1-1 16 -
CATVDRANNEQFF TGCGCCACCGTGGACAGGGCAAACAATGAGCAGTTCTTC TRBV10-2 TRBD1 TRBJ2-1 13 -
CASSPRGRNSPLHF TGTGCCAGCAGCCCCAGGGGGCGCAATTCACCCCTCCACTTT TRBV5-6 TRBD1 TRBJ1-6 14 -